A selection of T cell receptor beta chains follows, all from one sample in a study of shared clonotypes between healthy human individuals. Sequencing used immunoSEQ multiplex PCR; TCRdb keeps in-frame clones, though not all of them. The profile shows 400,000 to 550,000 clones, 70% to 80% of them singletons. The sequencing sample was made of PBMCs. The receptor set was obtained from a woman aged 40 to 55 in good health. Some clones in this sample may be carry-over from other donors' samples. CDR3s include the opening cysteine and the closing phenylalanine or tryptophan. The order of the fields is D gene, V gene, clone size, CDR3 length, J gene, CDR3 protein, CDR3 DNA. D genes are given only for firm matches. The size field is filled for only some rows; it gives once, few, many or a size class.

d_gene: TRBD1; v_gene: TRBV5-1; abundance: -; len: 16; j_gene: TRBJ1-4; CDR3aa: CASSLAGTGGNEKLFF; CDR3nt: TGCGCCAGCAGCTTGGCCGGGACAGGGGGGAATGAAAAACTGTTTTTT
d_gene: TRBD2; v_gene: TRBV7-2; abundance: once; len: 18; j_gene: TRBJ2-3; CDR3aa: CASSARLAGGWGGNTQYF; CDR3nt: TGTGCCAGCAGCGCCAGACTAGCGGGAGGTTGGGGAGGAAATACGCAGTATTTT
d_gene: TRBD1; v_gene: TRBV7-2; abundance: -; len: 17; j_gene: TRBJ2-1; CDR3aa: CASHNQLDRAYYNEQFF; CDR3nt: TGTGCCAGCCACAACCAACTCGACAGGGCCTACTACAATGAGCAGTTCTTC
d_gene: TRBD1; v_gene: TRBV4-2; abundance: -; len: 13; j_gene: TRBJ2-3; CDR3aa: CATGQGAIDTQYF; CDR3nt: TGTGCCACCGGACAGGGGGCAATAGATACGCAGTATTTT
d_gene: -; v_gene: TRBV5-1; abundance: -; len: 15; j_gene: TRBJ2-3; CDR3aa: CASSLSVTSTDTQYF; CDR3nt: TGCGCCAGCAGCTTGAGCGTCACCAGCACAGATACGCAGTATTTT
d_gene: -; v_gene: TRBV5-1; abundance: -; len: 16; j_gene: TRBJ2-3; CDR3aa: CASSLVGARSTDTQYF; CDR3nt: TGCGCCAGCAGCTTGGTAGGAGCTCGGAGCACAGATACGCAGTATTTT
d_gene: TRBD1; v_gene: TRBV7-2; abundance: -; len: 15; j_gene: TRBJ1-5; CDR3aa: CASSLQGSGNQPQHF; CDR3nt: TGTGCCAGCAGCCTACAGGGGTCGGGCAATCAGCCCCAGCATTTT
d_gene: -; v_gene: TRBV28; abundance: -; len: 12; j_gene: TRBJ1-1; CDR3aa: CASSQRGGPAFF; CDR3nt: TGTGCCAGCAGTCAACGGGGGGGTCCGGCTTTCTTT
d_gene: -; v_gene: TRBV1; abundance: -; len: 16; j_gene: TRBJ2-1; CDR3aa: CTSSQDWTGVYNEQFF; CDR3nt: TGCACCAGCAGCCAAGACTGGACAGGGGTTTACAATGAGCAGTTCTTC
d_gene: -; v_gene: TRBV5-1; abundance: -; len: 15; j_gene: TRBJ2-3; CDR3aa: CASSNPSRGTDTQYF; CDR3nt: TGCGCCAGCAGCAACCCGTCTAGGGGCACAGATACGCAGTATTTT
d_gene: -; v_gene: TRBV6-6; abundance: -; len: 13; j_gene: TRBJ1-1; CDR3aa: CASSGGGITEAFF; CDR3nt: TGTGCCAGCAGCGGGGGGGGAATCACTGAAGCTTTCTTT
d_gene: TRBD2; v_gene: TRBV5-1; abundance: -; len: 16; j_gene: TRBJ2-5; CDR3aa: CASSWGGLAGSETQYF; CDR3nt: TGCGCCAGCAGCTGGGGAGGGCTAGCGGGATCTGAGACCCAGTACTTC
d_gene: TRBD2; v_gene: TRBV29-1; abundance: -; len: 15; j_gene: TRBJ2-3; CDR3aa: CSVPIAGGPADTQYF; CDR3nt: TGCAGCGTTCCTATAGCGGGAGGGCCAGCAGATACGCAGTATTTT
d_gene: TRBD2; v_gene: TRBV18; abundance: -; len: 13; j_gene: TRBJ2-7; CDR3aa: CASSDTSGSEQYF; CDR3nt: TGTGCCAGCTCAGATACTAGCGGGAGCGAGCAGTACTTC
d_gene: -; v_gene: TRBV27; abundance: -; len: 15; j_gene: TRBJ2-2; CDR3aa: CASTYTAGPTGELFF; CDR3nt: TGTGCCAGCACCTACACAGCCGGGCCCACGGGGGAGCTGTTTTTT
d_gene: -; v_gene: TRBV27; abundance: -; len: 14; j_gene: TRBJ1-5; CDR3aa: CASSLSNSNQPQHF; CDR3nt: TGTGCCAGCAGTTTATCGAATAGCAATCAGCCCCAGCATTTT
d_gene: -; v_gene: TRBV7-2; abundance: few; len: 16; j_gene: TRBJ2-2; CDR3aa: CASSLGQQGHTGELFF; CDR3nt: TGTGCCAGCAGCTTAGGACAGCAAGGGCACACCGGGGAGCTGTTTTTT
d_gene: TRBD2; v_gene: TRBV9; abundance: -; len: 15; j_gene: TRBJ2-1; CDR3aa: CASSVAPGGYNEQFF; CDR3nt: TGTGCCAGCAGCGTAGCTCCGGGGGGATACAATGAGCAGTTCTTC
d_gene: TRBD2; v_gene: TRBV28; abundance: -; len: 17; j_gene: TRBJ2-2; CDR3aa: CASSFSASGGLAGELFF; CDR3nt: TGTGCCAGCAGTTTCTCGGCTAGCGGGGGTCTAGCTGGGGAGCTGTTTTTT
d_gene: -; v_gene: TRBV19; abundance: few; len: 14; j_gene: TRBJ1-1; CDR3aa: CASSIGLLNTEAFF; CDR3nt: TGTGCCAGTAGTATTGGACTGTTGAACACTGAAGCTTTCTTT
d_gene: TRBD1; v_gene: TRBV2; abundance: -; len: 16; j_gene: TRBJ1-5; CDR3aa: CASTKTGRLSNQPQHF; CDR3nt: TGTGCCAGCACCAAGACAGGGAGGTTGAGCAATCAGCCCCAGCATTTT
d_gene: -; v_gene: TRBV7-9; abundance: -; len: 14; j_gene: TRBJ2-5; CDR3aa: CASTRAPGQETQYF; CDR3nt: TGTGCCAGCACCCGCGCCCCGGGTCAAGAGACCCAGTACTTC
d_gene: -; v_gene: TRBV5-1; abundance: -; len: 14; j_gene: TRBJ1-2; CDR3aa: CASSLEGSNYGYTF; CDR3nt: TGCGCCAGCAGCTTGGAGGGCAGTAACTATGGCTACACCTTC
d_gene: -; v_gene: TRBV18; abundance: -; len: 18; j_gene: TRBJ2-2; CDR3aa: CASSQTVGSAPNTGELFF; CDR3nt: TGTGCCAGCTCTCAAACGGTCGGATCAGCTCCGAACACCGGGGAGCTGTTTTTT
d_gene: -; v_gene: TRBV28; abundance: -; len: 12; j_gene: TRBJ1-1; CDR3aa: CASSPPNTEAFF; CDR3nt: TGTGCCAGCAGTCCCCCCAACACTGAAGCTTTCTTT
d_gene: TRBD2; v_gene: TRBV15; abundance: few; len: 18; j_gene: TRBJ2-1; CDR3aa: CATSKGLAGGGSYNEQFF; CDR3nt: TGTGCCACCAGCAAGGGACTAGCGGGAGGAGGCTCCTACAATGAGCAGTTCTTC
d_gene: -; v_gene: TRBV5-4; abundance: -; len: 13; j_gene: TRBJ2-5; CDR3aa: CASSFRGEETQYF; CDR3nt: TGTGCCAGCAGCTTCAGGGGCGAAGAGACCCAGTACTTC
d_gene: -; v_gene: TRBV7-8; abundance: few; len: 15; j_gene: TRBJ1-3; CDR3aa: CASSPFLSSGNTIYF; CDR3nt: TGTGCCAGCAGCCCCTTTCTGTCCTCTGGAAACACCATATATTTT
d_gene: -; v_gene: TRBV5-1; abundance: -; len: 13; j_gene: TRBJ2-7; CDR3aa: CASSPQLNYEQYF; CDR3nt: TGCGCCAGCAGCCCTCAACTTAACTACGAGCAGTACTTC
d_gene: -; v_gene: TRBV18; abundance: -; len: 11; j_gene: TRBJ2-5; CDR3aa: CASSEQETQYF; CDR3nt: TGTGCCAGCTCAGAACAAGAGACCCAGTACTTC
d_gene: -; v_gene: TRBV5-6; abundance: once; len: 12; j_gene: TRBJ1-2; CDR3aa: CASSLTGNGYTF; CDR3nt: TGTGCCAGCAGTCTTACAGGGAATGGCTACACCTTC
d_gene: TRBD2; v_gene: TRBV19; abundance: once; len: 14; j_gene: TRBJ2-3; CDR3aa: CASSFLAGTDTQYF; CDR3nt: TGTGCCAGTAGTTTCCTAGCGGGCACAGATACGCAGTATTTT
d_gene: -; v_gene: TRBV2; abundance: once; len: 15; j_gene: TRBJ2-5; CDR3aa: CASSEYGRWGETQYF; CDR3nt: TGTGCCAGCAGTGAATACGGCAGGTGGGGAGAGACCCAGTACTTC
d_gene: TRBD1; v_gene: TRBV6-1; abundance: -; len: 15; j_gene: TRBJ2-1; CDR3aa: CASSGPGTGMNEQFF; CDR3nt: TGTGCCAGCAGTGGCCCCGGGACAGGGATGAATGAGCAGTTCTTC
d_gene: TRBD2; v_gene: TRBV7-6; abundance: -; len: 13; j_gene: TRBJ2-3; CDR3aa: CASRIAGTDTQYF; CDR3nt: TGTGCCAGCAGGATAGCGGGTACAGATACGCAGTATTTT
d_gene: -; v_gene: TRBV19; abundance: many; len: 15; j_gene: TRBJ2-2; CDR3aa: CASSKGSGNTGELFF; CDR3nt: TGTGCCAGTAGTAAGGGTAGCGGCAACACCGGGGAGCTGTTTTTT
d_gene: -; v_gene: TRBV6-1; abundance: -; len: 16; j_gene: TRBJ1-1; CDR3aa: CASSDHGVAENTEAFF; CDR3nt: TGTGCCAGCAGTGACCATGGTGTGGCAGAGAACACTGAAGCTTTCTTT
d_gene: TRBD2; v_gene: TRBV6-4; abundance: many; len: 16; j_gene: TRBJ2-3; CDR3aa: CASSDNSGSGPDTQYF; CDR3nt: TGTGCCAGCAGTGATAATAGCGGGAGTGGTCCAGATACGCAGTATTTT
d_gene: -; v_gene: TRBV7-2; abundance: -; len: 14; j_gene: TRBJ2-2; CDR3aa: CASSLGLWAGELFF; CDR3nt: TGTGCCAGCAGCTTGGGACTTTGGGCCGGGGAGCTGTTTTTT
d_gene: -; v_gene: TRBV2; abundance: few; len: 12; j_gene: TRBJ1-1; CDR3aa: CASSDREWEAFF; CDR3nt: TGTGCCAGCAGTGACAGGGAATGGGAAGCTTTCTTT
d_gene: -; v_gene: TRBV19; abundance: -; len: 15; j_gene: TRBJ2-7; CDR3aa: CASQYSPTGYYEQYF; CDR3nt: TGTGCCAGTCAGTACTCCCCAACGGGGTACTACGAGCAGTACTTC
d_gene: TRBD2; v_gene: TRBV5-4; abundance: -; len: 14; j_gene: TRBJ2-1; CDR3aa: CASRTGLVSPEQFF; CDR3nt: TGTGCCAGCAGAACGGGACTAGTAAGTCCTGAGCAGTTCTTC
d_gene: -; v_gene: TRBV30; abundance: -; len: 14; j_gene: TRBJ1-4; CDR3aa: CAWAKTGVSEKLFF; CDR3nt: TGTGCCTGGGCCAAGACAGGTGTTAGTGAAAAACTGTTTTTT
d_gene: -; v_gene: TRBV7-9; abundance: -; len: 17; j_gene: TRBJ1-3; CDR3aa: CASSFQGDGGSGNTIYF; CDR3nt: TGTGCCAGCAGCTTCCAGGGTGACGGTGGGTCTGGAAACACCATATATTTT
d_gene: TRBD2; v_gene: TRBV27; abundance: -; len: 15; j_gene: TRBJ2-7; CDR3aa: CASSLGLAGVYEQYF; CDR3nt: TGTGCCAGCAGCCTAGGACTAGCGGGGGTATACGAGCAGTACTTC
d_gene: TRBD1; v_gene: TRBV6-1; abundance: few; len: 14; j_gene: TRBJ1-2; CDR3aa: CASSVAQGDYGYTF; CDR3nt: TGTGCCAGCAGTGTGGCACAGGGGGACTATGGCTACACCTTC
d_gene: -; v_gene: TRBV7-2; abundance: -; len: 14; j_gene: TRBJ1-1; CDR3aa: CASSPFRMVTEAFF; CDR3nt: TGTGCCAGCAGCCCATTCCGGATGGTCACTGAAGCTTTCTTT
d_gene: -; v_gene: TRBV27; abundance: -; len: 14; j_gene: TRBJ2-5; CDR3aa: CASSLRGLQETQYF; CDR3nt: TGTGCCAGCAGCCTCCGGGGACTCCAAGAGACCCAGTACTTC
d_gene: TRBD1; v_gene: TRBV6-5; abundance: -; len: 14; j_gene: TRBJ2-7; CDR3aa: CASRWDRRDYEQYF; CDR3nt: TGTGCCAGCAGATGGGACAGGAGGGACTACGAGCAGTACTTC
d_gene: -; v_gene: TRBV18; abundance: -; len: 13; j_gene: TRBJ1-1; CDR3aa: CASSPQSNTEAFF; CDR3nt: TGTGCCAGCTCACCTCAATCTAACACTGAAGCTTTCTTT
d_gene: -; v_gene: TRBV7-9; abundance: -; len: 12; j_gene: TRBJ1-1; CDR3aa: CASSPLNTEAFF; CDR3nt: TGTGCCAGCAGCCCACTGAACACTGAAGCTTTCTTT
d_gene: -; v_gene: TRBV7-8; abundance: -; len: 13; j_gene: TRBJ1-4; CDR3aa: CASSLGTTQELFF; CDR3nt: TGTGCCAGCAGCTTAGGGACTACACAAGAACTGTTTTTT
d_gene: TRBD2; v_gene: TRBV6-6; abundance: -; len: 15; j_gene: TRBJ2-7; CDR3aa: CASRITLAGVGEQYF; CDR3nt: TGTGCCAGCAGAATTACACTAGCGGGAGTAGGCGAGCAGTACTTC
d_gene: TRBD1; v_gene: TRBV11-2; abundance: -; len: 17; j_gene: TRBJ1-2; CDR3aa: CASSITRTGVPGYGYTF; CDR3nt: TGTGCCAGCAGCATAACCCGGACAGGCGTCCCTGGGTATGGCTACACCTTC
d_gene: TRBD2; v_gene: TRBV7-2; abundance: -; len: 16; j_gene: TRBJ2-3; CDR3aa: CASSYLAGGFTDTQYF; CDR3nt: TGTGCCAGCAGCTACCTAGCGGGGGGGTTCACAGATACGCAGTATTTT